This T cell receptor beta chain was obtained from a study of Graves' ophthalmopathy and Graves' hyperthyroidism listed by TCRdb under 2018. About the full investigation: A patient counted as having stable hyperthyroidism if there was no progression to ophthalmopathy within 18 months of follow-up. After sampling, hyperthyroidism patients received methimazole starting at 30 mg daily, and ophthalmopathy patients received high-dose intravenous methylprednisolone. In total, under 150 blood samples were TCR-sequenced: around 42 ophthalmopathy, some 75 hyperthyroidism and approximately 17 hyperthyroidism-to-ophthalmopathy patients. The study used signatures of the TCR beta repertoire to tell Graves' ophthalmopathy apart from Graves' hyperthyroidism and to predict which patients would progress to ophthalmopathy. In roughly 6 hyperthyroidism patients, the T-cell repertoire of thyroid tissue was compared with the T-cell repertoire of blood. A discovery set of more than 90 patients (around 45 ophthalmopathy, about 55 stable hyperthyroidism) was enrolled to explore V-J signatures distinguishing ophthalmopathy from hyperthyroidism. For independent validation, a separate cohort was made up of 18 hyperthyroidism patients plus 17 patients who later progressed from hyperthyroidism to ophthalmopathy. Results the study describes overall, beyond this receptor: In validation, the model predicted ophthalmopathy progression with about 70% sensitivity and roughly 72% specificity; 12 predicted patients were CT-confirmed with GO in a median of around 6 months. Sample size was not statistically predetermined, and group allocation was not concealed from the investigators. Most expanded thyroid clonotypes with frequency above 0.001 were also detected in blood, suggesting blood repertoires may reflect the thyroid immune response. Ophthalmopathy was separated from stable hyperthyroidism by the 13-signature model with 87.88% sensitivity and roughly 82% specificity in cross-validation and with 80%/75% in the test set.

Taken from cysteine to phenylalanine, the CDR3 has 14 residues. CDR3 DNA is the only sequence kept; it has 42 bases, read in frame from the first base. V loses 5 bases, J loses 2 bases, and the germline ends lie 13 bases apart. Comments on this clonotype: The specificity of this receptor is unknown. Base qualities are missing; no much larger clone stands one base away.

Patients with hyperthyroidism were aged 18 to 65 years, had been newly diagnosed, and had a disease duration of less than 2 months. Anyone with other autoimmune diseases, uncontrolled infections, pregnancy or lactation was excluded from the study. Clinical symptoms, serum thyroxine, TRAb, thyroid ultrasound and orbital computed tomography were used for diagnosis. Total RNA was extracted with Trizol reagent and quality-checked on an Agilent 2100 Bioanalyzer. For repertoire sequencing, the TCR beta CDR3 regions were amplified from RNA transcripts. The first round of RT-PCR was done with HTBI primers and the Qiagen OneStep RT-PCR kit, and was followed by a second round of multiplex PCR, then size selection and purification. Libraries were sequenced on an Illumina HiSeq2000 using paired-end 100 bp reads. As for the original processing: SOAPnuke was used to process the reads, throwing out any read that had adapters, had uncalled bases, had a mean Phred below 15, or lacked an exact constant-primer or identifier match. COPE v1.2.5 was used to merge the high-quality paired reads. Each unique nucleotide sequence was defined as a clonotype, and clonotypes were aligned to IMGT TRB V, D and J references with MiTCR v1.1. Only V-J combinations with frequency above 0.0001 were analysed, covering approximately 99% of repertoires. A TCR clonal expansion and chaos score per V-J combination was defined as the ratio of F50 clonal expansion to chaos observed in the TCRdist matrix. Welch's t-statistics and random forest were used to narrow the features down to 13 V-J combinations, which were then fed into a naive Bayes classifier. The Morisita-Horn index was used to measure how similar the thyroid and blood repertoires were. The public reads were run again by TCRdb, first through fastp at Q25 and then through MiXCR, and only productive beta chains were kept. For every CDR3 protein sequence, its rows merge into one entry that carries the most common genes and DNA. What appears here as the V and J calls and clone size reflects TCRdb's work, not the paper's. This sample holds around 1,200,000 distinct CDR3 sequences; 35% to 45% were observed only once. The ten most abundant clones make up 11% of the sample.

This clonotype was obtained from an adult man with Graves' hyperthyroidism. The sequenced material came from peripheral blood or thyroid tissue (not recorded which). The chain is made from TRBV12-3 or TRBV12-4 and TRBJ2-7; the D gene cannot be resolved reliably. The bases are TGTGCCAGCAGTGAATTACGTGAGACCTACGAGCAGTACTTC. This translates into CASSELRETYEQYF.